The rows below give T cell receptor beta chains drawn from one sample of a study of CD8 T cells in Susac syndrome. Using its own MiXCR run on the immunoSEQ multiplex PCR reads, TCRdb lists one record per CDR3 protein. The repertoire holds about 250,000 distinct CDR3 sequences, with 85% to 95% as singletons. Sequenced material: CD4+ T cells from PBMCs. All receptors derive from a human donor with multiple sclerosis. Each CDR3 is given with its conserved first and last residue. A D gene is named only where the DNA matches it firmly. Some rows mark clone size as missing; the rest say once, few, many or name a class of expanded clone.

CDR3nt: TGCAGTGCTAGAGATGAGGGACAGGGGGCCAACACTGAAGCTTTCTTT
CDR3aa: CSARDEGQGANTEAFF
d_gene: TRBD1
j_gene: TRBJ1-1
v_gene: TRBV20-1
abundance: .

CDR3nt: TGTGCCAGCAGCTTAGCACTAGTTGAAAAACTGTTTTTT
CDR3aa: CASSLALVEKLFF
d_gene: .
j_gene: TRBJ1-4
v_gene: TRBV7-2
abundance: .

CDR3nt: TGTGCCAGCAGCCAAGGACAAGGGTACAGCACAGATACGCAGTATTTT
CDR3aa: CASSQGQGYSTDTQYF
d_gene: .
j_gene: TRBJ2-3
v_gene: TRBV3-1
abundance: .

CDR3nt: TGCAGCGTTGAAGGGGGAAACAGGGCTGGCTACACCTTC
CDR3aa: CSVEGGNRAGYTF
d_gene: .
j_gene: TRBJ1-2
v_gene: TRBV29-1
abundance: .

CDR3nt: TGTGCCACCAGCAGAGGACAGGCTCGGAATCAGCCCCAGCATTTT
CDR3aa: CATSRGQARNQPQHF
d_gene: .
j_gene: TRBJ1-5
v_gene: TRBV15
abundance: .

CDR3nt: TGTGCCAGCAGCGTAGGGGGGGTTAGTGGTTCACCCCTCCACTTT
CDR3aa: CASSVGGVSGSPLHF
d_gene: .
j_gene: TRBJ1-6
v_gene: TRBV9
abundance: .

CDR3nt: TGTGCCAGCAGCAAAGCCACGACCCTAAGTAGCCGCAATCAGCCCCAGCATTTT
CDR3aa: CASSKATTLSSRNQPQHF
d_gene: .
j_gene: TRBJ1-5
v_gene: TRBV21-1
abundance: .

CDR3nt: TGCAGTGCCAGGCGAGGGGAGCGGGCAGAAAACATTCAGTACTTC
CDR3aa: CSARRGERAENIQYF
d_gene: .
j_gene: TRBJ2-4
v_gene: TRBV20-1
abundance: .

CDR3nt: TGCAGTGCTAGAGATCGGGGGACTAGCGGGAGGGCCTCCGGGGAGCTGTTTTTT
CDR3aa: CSARDRGTSGRASGELFF
d_gene: TRBD2
j_gene: TRBJ2-2
v_gene: TRBV20-1
abundance: .

CDR3nt: TGTGCCAGCAGTAGACGTACTGAAGCTTTCTTT
CDR3aa: CASSRRTEAFF
d_gene: .
j_gene: TRBJ1-1
v_gene: TRBV28
abundance: few

CDR3nt: TGTGCCAGCAGTGAAGACAGGGGGCACCAGCCCCAGCATTTT
CDR3aa: CASSEDRGHQPQHF
d_gene: TRBD1
j_gene: TRBJ1-5
v_gene: TRBV25-1
abundance: .

CDR3nt: TGTGCCAGCAGCTTACTCTCTGACACTGAAGCTTTCTTT
CDR3aa: CASSLLSDTEAFF
d_gene: .
j_gene: TRBJ1-1
v_gene: TRBV7-9
abundance: .